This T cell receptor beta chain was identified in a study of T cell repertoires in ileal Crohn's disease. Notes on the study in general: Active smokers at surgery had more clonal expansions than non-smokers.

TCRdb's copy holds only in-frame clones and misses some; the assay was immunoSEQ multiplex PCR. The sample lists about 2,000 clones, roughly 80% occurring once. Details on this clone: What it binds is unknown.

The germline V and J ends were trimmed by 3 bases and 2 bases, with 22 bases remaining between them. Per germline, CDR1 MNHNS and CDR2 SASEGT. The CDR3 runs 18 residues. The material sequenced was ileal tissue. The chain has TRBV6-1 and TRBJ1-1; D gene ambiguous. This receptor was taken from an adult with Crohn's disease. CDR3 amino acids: CASSDNRRSLSTNTEAFF. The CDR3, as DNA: TGTGCCAGCAGTGATAATCGGCGGAGTCTCTCCACCAACACTGAAGCTTTCTTT.